One sample yielded the 19 T cell receptor beta chains listed below, sequenced in a study of CD8 T cells in Susac syndrome. With random hexamers, reverse transcription was performed on about 0.5 to 1 ug of RNA. TCRdb re-called the immunoSEQ multiplex PCR reads through MiXCR, storing one row per CDR3 protein. The table shows about 22,000 distinct CDR3 sequences, with 90% to 95% occurring only once. Sequencing input: CD8+ T cells from PBMCs. The receptors originated from a human donor in good health.

The gene calls are TRBV7-9 and TRBJ1-1, with D possibly being TRBD1 (5 bases). Per the germline V gene, CDR1 is SEHNR and CDR2 is FQNEAQ (reference sequence). CDR3 length equals 14 residues. The V gene lost 1 base and the J gene lost 7 bases, with 13 bases spanning the gap. The CDR3 nucleotides read TGTGCCAGCAGCTTAGGATTCGAGACAGATGAAGCTTTCTTT. It encodes CASSLGFETDEAFF.

This chain uses TRBV27 with TRBJ2-3; maybe TRBD1 (6 bases). The CDR3 is 17 amino acids. V was shortened by 5 bases and J by 0 bases, with 18 bases between the two germline ends. Germline assignment: CDR1 MNHEY and CDR2 SMNVEV (reference sequence). The CDR3 sequence: CASSDSQGAASTDTQYF. The DNA for the CDR3 is TGTGCCAGCAGTGACTCACAGGGAGCTGCTAGCACAGATACGCAGTATTTT.

The table lists this clonotype with a few counts. The chain links TRBV7-9 to TRBJ2-7; D ambiguous. CDR1 and CDR2 (germline): SEHNR, FQNEAQ (reference sequence). The CDR3 runs to 13 residues. Trimming cost V 5 bases and J 0 bases, with 8 bases left between them. The DNA of the CDR3 is TGTGCCAGCAGCCCACCCCGCTCCTACGAGCAGTACTTC. Residues: CASSPPRSYEQYF.

The V and J genes are TRBV4-1 and TRBJ2-7, with D uncertain. The CDR3 runs 14 residues. V was clipped by 0 bases and J by 7 bases, with 13 bases between them. Germline V gives CDR1 MGHRA, CDR2 YSYEKL. CDR3 sequence reads: CASSQEVQGNEQYF. As DNA, the CDR3 is TGCGCCAGCAGCCAAGAAGTCCAAGGAAATGAGCAGTACTTC.

The genes are TRBV11-2 and TRBJ2-7, with D possibly being TRBD1 (5 bases). With 1 base removed from V and 0 bases from J, the gap between germline ends came to 7 bases. There are 14 residues in the CDR3. Germline V gene lookup returns CDR1 SGHAT and CDR2 FQNNGV. The CDR3 nucleotides are TGTGCCAGCAGCTTAGCAGGGTCCTCCTACGAGCAGTACTTC. This gives the protein CASSLAGSSYEQYF.

This clonotype was seen a single time. The chain has TRBV7-2 and TRBJ2-5; D unclear. CDR1 is SGHTA and CDR2 is FQGNSA in the germline V gene. Trimming left V 4 bases short and J 1 base short, with 10 bases between. This CDR3 has 14 amino acids. CDR3 in DNA: TGTGCCAGCAGCTCATTTCCGGGCCAAGAGACCCAGTACTTC. Translating it yields CASSSFPGQETQYF.

The chain joins TRBV27 to TRBJ2-1; D gene unclear. There are 12 residues in the CDR3. The V gene's germline CDR1 is MNHEY and CDR2 SMNVEV (reference sequence). V lost 5 bases, J lost 8 bases, and 10 bases lay in between. For the CDR3, the DNA is TGTGCCAGCAGTGACCGGCGACATGAGCAGTTCTTC. Translation gives CASSDRRHEQFF.

The chain has TRBV2 and TRBJ2-7, with D possibly being TRBD1 (5 bases). CDR3 length: 17 residues. The ends were cut back, 3 bases at V and 0 bases at J, with 18 bases in the middle. CDR1 SNHLY and CDR2 FYNNEI come from the germline V gene. The CDR3 DNA sequence: TGTGCCAGCAGTGAGGGCAGGGCCGCACCTTTCTCCTACGAGCAGTACTTC. Translation: CASSEGRAAPFSYEQYF.

The chain recombines TRBV5-6 with TRBJ1-1; D is possibly TRBD1 (5 bases). There are 18 residues in the CDR3. V was clipped by 2 bases and J by 0 bases, with 20 bases between them. Germline assignment: CDR1 SGHDT and CDR2 YYEEEE. CDR3 protein: CASSFRPRALPLNTEAFF. The CDR3 nucleotides read TGTGCCAGCAGCTTTCGCCCCAGGGCCCTACCACTGAACACTGAAGCTTTCTTT.

This clonotype was counted a single time. The rearrangement links TRBV29-1 to TRBJ1-1; 7 bases fit TRBD1. CDR1 and CDR2 (germline): SQVTM, ANQGSEA. CDR3 length equals 12 residues. J gave up 4 bases and V 7 bases, and 6 bases lay outside the gene matches. In DNA form, the CDR3 reads TGCAGCGGAGCTGGGACAGTCACTGAAGCTTTCTTT. Protein: CSGAGTVTEAFF.

This rearrangement joins TRBV10-3 to TRBJ1-2, with a tentative D call TRBD1 (5 bases). CDR1 is ENHRY, CDR2 SYGVKD, per germline. The ends were cut back, 5 bases at V and 3 bases at J, with 10 bases in the middle. The CDR3 length is 13 residues. As DNA, the CDR3 is TGTGCCATCAGTTTTGACAGAGACTATGGCTACACCTTC. It translates to CAISFDRDYGYTF.

J is TRBJ2-3 and V is TRBV12-3 or TRBV12-4, with 7 bases aligning to TRBD2. The ends lost 3 bases at V and 1 base at J; junction bases unmatched: 7. The CDR3 is 16 residues long. The CDR3 spells CASSFIGTSGTDTQYF. For the CDR3, the DNA is TGTGCCAGCAGTTTTATTGGCACTAGCGGCACAGATACGCAGTATTTT.

The V gene is TRBV7-2, the J gene TRBJ2-1; D remains unclear. The germline V gene encodes CDR1 SGHTA and CDR2 FQGNSA. This CDR3 comprises 12 residues. V lost 5 bases to trimming and J lost 6 bases, with 8 bases between them. The CDR3 is CASSPPTNEQFF. DNA for the CDR3: TGTGCCAGCAGCCCCCCTACCAATGAGCAGTTCTTC.

The chain uses TRBV3-1 and TRBJ2-3; D uncertain. The length of the CDR3 is 14 residues. The germline V gene has CDR1 LGHDT and CDR2 YNNKEL (reference sequence). Trimming stripped 4 bases from V and 6 bases from J, with 14 bases between. The CDR3 coding sequence is TGTGCCAGCAGCCCAGCGTTTGTGAGGGATACGCAGTATTTT. Translating gives CASSPAFVRDTQYF.

The rearrangement links TRBV5-6 to TRBJ1-1; D not certain. This CDR3 is 14 amino acids long. CDR1 SGHDT and CDR2 YYEEEE come from the germline V gene. Trimming stripped 0 bases from V and 0 bases from J, with 6 bases between. The CDR3 reads CASSLAQMNTEAFF. In DNA, the CDR3 is TGTGCCAGCAGCTTGGCCCAGATGAACACTGAAGCTTTCTTT.

The gene calls are TRBV12-3 or TRBV12-4 and TRBJ2-1; possible D gene TRBD1, 5 bases. CDR3 length equals 12 residues. Trimming stripped 5 bases from V and 8 bases from J, with 10 bases between. The CDR3 protein is CASSRRVYEQFF. The CDR3 DNA follows: TGTGCCAGCAGTCGCAGGGTTTATGAGCAGTTCTTC.

The V call is TRBV14, the J call TRBJ1-1; the D is unclear. Germline CDR1 SGHDN, CDR2 FVKESK. The CDR3 is made up of 12 amino acids. V lost 4 bases and J lost 8, with 11 bases in between. CDR3 loop: CASSPNRLEAFF. The CDR3 coding sequence is TGTGCCAGCAGCCCTAACCGCCTCGAAGCTTTCTTT.

V and J are TRBV29-1 and TRBJ1-1, with TRBD1 matching 8 bases. The CDR3 sequence is 12 residues long. The V gene's germline CDR1 is SQVTM and CDR2 ANQGSEA. V was clipped by 5 bases and J by 4 bases; unmatched bases: 3. The CDR3 is CSVRQGITEAFF. The CDR3 region has the DNA TGCAGCGTTAGACAGGGGATCACTGAAGCTTTCTTT.

This clonotype was seen only once. The chain joins TRBV7-8 to TRBJ2-5; 10 bases fit TRBD2. Germline V gives CDR1 SGHVS, CDR2 FQNEAQ. V shed 3 bases, J shed 1 base, and the junction held 2 bases outside the gene matches. This CDR3 spans 15 amino acids. The CDR3 is CASSFSSGGQETQYF. The CDR3 nucleotides read TGTGCCAGCAGCTTTTCTAGCGGGGGCCAAGAGACCCAGTACTTC.